This TCR beta chain was retrieved from a study of T cells expressing NK-cell markers. About this clonotype itself: Its antigen is currently unknown.

CDR1 and CDR2 (germline): SQVTM, ANQGSEA. The CDR3 totals 14 residues. Study-wide results and caveats: HCMV specificity of the expanded NKG2C+ T cell clones was not established.

TCRdb processed the 5' RACE reads again and assigns one entry to each CDR3 protein, with no DNA. The sample totals a few hundred thousand distinct CDR3 sequences. The chain joins TRBV29-1 to TRBJ2-7; the TCRdb call, TRBD1, lacks DNA for checking. The clonotype was recovered from a woman aged 50 to 60 in good health. What was sequenced was blood T cells: a sorted CD56 or NKG2C T cell subset, CD4+ or CD8+ T cells, or bulk PBMC T cells (not recorded which). CDR3 in amino acids: CSVAQGQGNYEQYF.